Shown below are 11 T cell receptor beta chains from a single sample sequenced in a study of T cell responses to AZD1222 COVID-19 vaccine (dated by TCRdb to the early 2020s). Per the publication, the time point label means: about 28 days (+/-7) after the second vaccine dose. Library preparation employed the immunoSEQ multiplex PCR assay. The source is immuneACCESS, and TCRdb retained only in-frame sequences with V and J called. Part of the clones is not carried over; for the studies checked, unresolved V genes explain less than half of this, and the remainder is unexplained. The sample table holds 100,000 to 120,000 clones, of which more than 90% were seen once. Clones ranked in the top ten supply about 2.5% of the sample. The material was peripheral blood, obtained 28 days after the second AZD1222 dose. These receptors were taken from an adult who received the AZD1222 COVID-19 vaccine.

The CDR3 coding sequence is TGTGCCAGCAGCCCAGGAAGGGAATACGAGCAGTACTTC. Its protein is CASSPGREYEQYF. The rearrangement joins TRBV11-3 to TRBJ2-7; the D is unclear. V lost 5 bases to trimming and J lost 4 bases, with 12 bases between them. Per the germline V gene, CDR1 is SGHNT and CDR2 is YENEEA. The CDR3 contains 13 residues. The whole variable domain, remainder taken from reference TRBV11-3 and TRBJ2-7, is EAGVVQSPRYKIIEKKQPVAFWCNPISGHNTLYWYLQNLGQGPELLIRYENEEAVDDSQLPKDRFSAERLKGVDSTLKIQPAELGDSAVYLCASSPGREYEQYFGPGTRLTVT.

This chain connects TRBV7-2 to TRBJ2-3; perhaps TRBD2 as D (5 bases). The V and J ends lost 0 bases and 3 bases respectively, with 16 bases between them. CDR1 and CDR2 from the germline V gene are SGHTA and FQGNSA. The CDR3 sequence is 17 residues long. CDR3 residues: CASSLAVWETSTDTQYF. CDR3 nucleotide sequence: TGTGCCAGCAGCTTAGCGGTATGGGAAACTAGTACAGATACGCAGTATTTT.

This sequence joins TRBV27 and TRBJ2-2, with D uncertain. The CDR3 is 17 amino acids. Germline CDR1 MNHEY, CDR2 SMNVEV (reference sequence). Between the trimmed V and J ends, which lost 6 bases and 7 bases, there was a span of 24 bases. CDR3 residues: CASSPSPGRQTYGELFF. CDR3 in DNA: TGTGCCAGCAGCCCGTCGCCCGGACGCCAGACGTACGGGGAGCTGTTTTTT.

In DNA, the CDR3 is TGTGCCAGCAGCGCCGGACAGGGCAACACTGAAGCTTTCTTT. Amino acids: CASSAGQGNTEAFF. V usage is TRBV9 and J usage is TRBJ1-1, with 8 bases that match TRBD1. V shed 3 bases, J shed 2 bases, and the junction held 3 bases outside the gene matches. Germline assignment: CDR1 SGDLS and CDR2 YYNGEE. The CDR3 has 14 residues. Based on the CDR3 plus reference TRBV9 and TRBJ1-1, the full variable domain is DSGVTQTPKHLITATGQRVTLRCSPRSGDLSVYWYQQSLDQGLQFLIQYYNGEERAKGNILERFSAQQFPDLHSELNLSSLELGDSALYFCASSAGQGNTEAFFGQGTRLTVV.

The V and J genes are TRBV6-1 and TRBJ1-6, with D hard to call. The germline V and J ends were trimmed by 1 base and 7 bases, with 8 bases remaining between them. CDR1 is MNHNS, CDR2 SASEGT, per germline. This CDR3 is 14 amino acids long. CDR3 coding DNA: TGTGCCAGCAGTGAAGGCGCGGAAAATTCACCCCTCCACTTT. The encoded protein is CASSEGAENSPLHF.

The CDR3 protein is CASSSMTGTTGGGELFF. CDR3 nucleotide sequence: TGTGCCAGCAGCTCCATGACCGGGACCACCGGCGGCGGGGAGCTGTTTTTT. The rearrangement joins TRBV11-3 to TRBJ2-2; D could derive from TRBD1 or TRBD2 (5 bases each). Trimming removed 4 bases at V and 7 bases at J, with 22 bases between. The CDR3 runs to 17 residues. From germline, CDR1 is SGHNT and CDR2 YENEEA. Using reference TRBV11-3 and TRBJ2-2 for the parts outside the CDR3, the full variable domain is EAGVVQSPRYKIIEKKQPVAFWCNPISGHNTLYWYLQNLGQGPELLIRYENEEAVDDSQLPKDRFSAERLKGVDSTLKIQPAELGDSAVYLCASSSMTGTTGGGELFFGEGSRLTVL.

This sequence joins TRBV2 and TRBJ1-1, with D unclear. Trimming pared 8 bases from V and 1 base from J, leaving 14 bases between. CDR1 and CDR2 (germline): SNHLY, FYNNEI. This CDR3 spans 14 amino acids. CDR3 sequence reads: CASSSRTGNTEAFF. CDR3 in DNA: TGTGCCAGCTCATCAAGGACGGGGAACACTGAAGCTTTCTTT.

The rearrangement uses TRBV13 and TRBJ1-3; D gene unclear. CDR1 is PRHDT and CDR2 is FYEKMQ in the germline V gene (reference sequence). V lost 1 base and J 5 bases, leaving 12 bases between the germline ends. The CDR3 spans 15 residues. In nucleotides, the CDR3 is TGTGCCAGCAGCTTAGAATCCGGGTTTAGAAACACCATATATTTT. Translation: CASSLESGFRNTIYF. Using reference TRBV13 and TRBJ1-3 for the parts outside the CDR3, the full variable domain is AAGVIQSPRHLIKEKRETATLKCYPIPRHDTVYWYQQGPGQDPQFLISFYEKMQSDKGSIPDRFSAQQFSDYHSELNMSSLELGDSALYFCASSLESGFRNTIYFGEGSWLTVV.

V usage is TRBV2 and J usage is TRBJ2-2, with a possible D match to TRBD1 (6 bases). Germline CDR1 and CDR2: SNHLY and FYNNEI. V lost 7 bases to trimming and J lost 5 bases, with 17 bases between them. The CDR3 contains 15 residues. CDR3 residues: CASKNRVFGTGELFF. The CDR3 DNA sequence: TGTGCCAGCAAGAACAGGGTGTTTGGGACCGGGGAGCTGTTTTTT.

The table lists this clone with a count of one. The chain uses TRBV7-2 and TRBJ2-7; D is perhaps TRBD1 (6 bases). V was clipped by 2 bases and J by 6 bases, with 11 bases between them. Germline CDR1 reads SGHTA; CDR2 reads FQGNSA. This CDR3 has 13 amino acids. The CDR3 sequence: CASSLNARGEQYF. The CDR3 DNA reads TGTGCCAGCAGCTTAAACGCCAGGGGCGAGCAGTACTTC.

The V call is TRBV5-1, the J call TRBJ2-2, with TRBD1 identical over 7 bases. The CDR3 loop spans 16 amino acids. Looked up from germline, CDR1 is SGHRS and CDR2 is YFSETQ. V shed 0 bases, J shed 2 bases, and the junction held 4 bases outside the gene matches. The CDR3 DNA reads TGCGCCAGCAGCTTGGCGACAGGGATCAACACCGGGGAGCTGTTTTTT. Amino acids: CASSLATGINTGELFF.